A selection of T cell receptor beta chains follows, all from one sample in a study of blood T cell repertoires in COVID-19. Assay used: immunoSEQ multiplex PCR; TCRdb lists only in-frame clones, some missing. The sample comprises 180,000 or so clones, 84% of which are singletons, and about 16% rests with the top ten. Sequencing used PBMCs or T cells enriched from blood (not recorded which). These receptors all come from a man aged 50-59 years who had recovered from COVID-19. The CDR3 runs from the conserved cysteine through the conserved F or W. The D gene is left open where the match is weak. A row's size may be missing; if present it is once, few, many or a size class.

j_gene	abundance	d_gene	v_gene	CDR3nt	CDR3aa
TRBJ1-1	-	-	TRBV27	TGTGCCAGCAGCCTATTCCCATCCGGGAACACTGAAGCTTTCTTT	CASSLFPSGNTEAFF
TRBJ2-5	few	TRBD2	TRBV5-6	TGTGCCAGCAGCTGGAGACTAGCCGATACCCAAGAGACCCAGTACTTC	CASSWRLADTQETQYF
TRBJ1-2	-	TRBD1	TRBV6-5	TGTGCCAGCAGTTACTCGACAGGGCATGGCTACACCTTC	CASSYSTGHGYTF
TRBJ2-3	-	-	TRBV21-1	TGTGCCAGCAGCCCAAGTACTCGGGACAGGGAAGGAGCAGATACGCAGTATTTT	CASSPSTRDREGADTQYF
TRBJ1-2	-	-	TRBV30	TGTGCCTGGAGTGTACGGGGGGCGAATGGCTACACCTTC	CAWSVRGANGYTF
TRBJ2-1	many	-	TRBV27	TGTGCCAGCAGTTTATCTAGTCCGGTCTACAATGAGCAGTTCTTC	CASSLSSPVYNEQFF
TRBJ2-7	-	-	TRBV6-5	TGTGCCAGCAGTTACAGGCAGGATGGGTACGAGCAGTACTTC	CASSYRQDGYEQYF
TRBJ2-1	-	-	TRBV7-9	TGTGCCAGCAGCTTAGCGGGGGGGCACTACAATGAGCAGTTCTTC	CASSLAGGHYNEQFF
TRBJ2-7	-	TRBD1	TRBV18	TGTGCCAGCTCACTACAGGTCACCGGGACAGGGTACTCCTACGAGCAGTACTTC	CASSLQVTGTGYSYEQYF
TRBJ1-4	-	TRBD1	TRBV18	TGTGCCAGCTCACCTACCGGGACAGGGCGTGAAAAACTGTTTTTT	CASSPTGTGREKLFF
TRBJ1-2	-	TRBD1	TRBV5-1	TGCGCCAGCAGCTTGGCCCGGGACAGCGTGAATGGCTACACCTTC	CASSLARDSVNGYTF
TRBJ2-3	-	-	TRBV6-5	TGTGCCAGCGTGGGGCGGGGGCCTTATACGCAGTATTTT	CASVGRGPYTQYF
TRBJ1-2	few	-	TRBV28	TGTGCCAGCAGTTTACCCCAGGGGAACTATGGCTACACCTTC	CASSLPQGNYGYTF
TRBJ2-1	-	-	TRBV5-5	TGTGCCAGCACCCAGGGGAGCGGCTCCTACAATGAGCAGTTCTTC	CASTQGSGSYNEQFF
TRBJ1-6	-	-	TRBV10-3	TGTGCCATCAGTGAGTTACAGGGTGGGCATAATTCACCCCTCCACTTT	CAISELQGGHNSPLHF
TRBJ2-3	-	TRBD1	TRBV12-5	TGTGCTAGTGGTACCGGACAGGGATTCGAGTATTTT	CASGTGQGFEYF
TRBJ2-7	-	TRBD1	TRBV30	TGTGCCGGGGACAGGGGGCGAGGCGAGCAGTACTTC	CAGDRGRGEQYF
TRBJ1-6	-	-	TRBV2	TGTGCCAGCATTAATATGGGACACACGAATTCACCCCTCCACTTT	CASINMGHTNSPLHF
TRBJ1-1	-	-	TRBV4-1	TGCGCCAGCAGCCGACCGACGGGAAACACTGAAGCTTTCTTT	CASSRPTGNTEAFF
TRBJ2-7	-	-	TRBV7-9	TGTGCCAGCAGCTTCTCGTCGAGCGAGCAGTACTTC	CASSFSSSEQYF
TRBJ1-5	-	-	TRBV5-6	TGTGCCAGCAGCTTACGAGGGAATCAGCCCCAGCATTTT	CASSLRGNQPQHF
TRBJ2-1	-	TRBD2	TRBV4-1	TGCGCCAGCAGCCAAGGATGGGGGGGTAATGAGCAGTTCTTC	CASSQGWGGNEQFF
TRBJ1-3	-	TRBD1	TRBV5-1	TGCGCCAGCAGCGGCGCGACAGGGTTATATGGAAACACCATATATTTT	CASSGATGLYGNTIYF
TRBJ1-4	-	-	TRBV14	TGTGCCAGCAGCCAAGGTCCAGGGTCCCAACTGTTTTTT	CASSQGPGSQLFF
TRBJ2-2	-	TRBD1	TRBV14	TGTGCCAGCAGCCTGACCACAGGGGGCACCGGGGAGCTGTTTTTT	CASSLTTGGTGELFF
TRBJ1-1	-	TRBD1	TRBV5-6	TGTGCCAGCAGCGGCCTCAGGGGGCGCCCCACTGAAGCTTTCTTT	CASSGLRGRPTEAFF
TRBJ2-2	-	-	TRBV7-6	TGTGCCAGCAGCTCCTTTCCTGGGCTGGCCGGGGAGCTGTTTTTT	CASSSFPGLAGELFF
TRBJ2-2	-	TRBD2	TRBV30	TGTGCCTGGAGTCCTAGGGGAGGGGACAACACCGGGGAGCTGTTTTTT	CAWSPRGGDNTGELFF
TRBJ1-5	-	TRBD1	TRBV5-8	TGTGCCAGCAGTCAGTTCCAGGGGGCCCAGCAGCCCCAGCATTTT	CASSQFQGAQQPQHF
TRBJ1-3	few	-	TRBV5-1	TGCGCCAGCAGCGACGGGGGCTCTGGAAACACCATATATTTT	CASSDGGSGNTIYF